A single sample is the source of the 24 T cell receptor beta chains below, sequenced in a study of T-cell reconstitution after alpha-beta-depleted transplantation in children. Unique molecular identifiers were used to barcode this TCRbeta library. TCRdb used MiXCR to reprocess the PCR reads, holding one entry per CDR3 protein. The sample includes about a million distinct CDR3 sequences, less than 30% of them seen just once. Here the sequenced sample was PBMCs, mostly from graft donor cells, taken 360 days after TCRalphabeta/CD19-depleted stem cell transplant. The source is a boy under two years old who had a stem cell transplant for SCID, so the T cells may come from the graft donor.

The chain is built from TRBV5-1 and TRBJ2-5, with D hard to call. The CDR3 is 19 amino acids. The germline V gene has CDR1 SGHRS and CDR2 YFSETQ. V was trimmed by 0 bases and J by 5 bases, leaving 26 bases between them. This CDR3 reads CASSLANIVPTSRPETQYF. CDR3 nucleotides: TGCGCCAGCAGCTTGGCCAATATTGTTCCGACAAGCCGCCCGGAGACCCAGTACTTC.

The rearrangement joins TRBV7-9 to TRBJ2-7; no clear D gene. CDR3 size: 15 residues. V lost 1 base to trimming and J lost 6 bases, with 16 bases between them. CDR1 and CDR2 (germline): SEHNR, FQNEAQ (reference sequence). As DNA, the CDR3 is TGTGCCAGCAGCTTAGACGACCTAGGGATGGTCGAGCAGTACTTC. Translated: CASSLDDLGMVEQYF.

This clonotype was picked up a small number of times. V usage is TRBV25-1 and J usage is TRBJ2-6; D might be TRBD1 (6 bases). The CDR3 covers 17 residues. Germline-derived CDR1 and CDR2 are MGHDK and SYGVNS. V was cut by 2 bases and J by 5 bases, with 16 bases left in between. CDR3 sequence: CASSENDRPVRANVLTF. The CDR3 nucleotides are TGTGCCAGCAGTGAAAACGACAGGCCGGTGAGGGCCAACGTCCTGACTTTC. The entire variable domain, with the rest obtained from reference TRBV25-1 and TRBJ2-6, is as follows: EADIYQTPRYLVIGTGKKITLECSQTMGHDKMYWYQQDPGMELHLIHYSYGVNSTEKGDLSSESTVSRIRTEHFPLTLESARPSHTSQYLCASSENDRPVRANVLTFGAGSRLTVL.

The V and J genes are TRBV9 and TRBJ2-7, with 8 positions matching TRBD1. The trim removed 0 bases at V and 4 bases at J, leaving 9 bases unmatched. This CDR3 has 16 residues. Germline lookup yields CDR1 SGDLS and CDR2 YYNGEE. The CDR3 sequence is CASSVGFQGAFYEQYF. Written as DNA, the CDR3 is TGTGCCAGCAGCGTAGGTTTCCAGGGGGCATTTTACGAGCAGTACTTC.

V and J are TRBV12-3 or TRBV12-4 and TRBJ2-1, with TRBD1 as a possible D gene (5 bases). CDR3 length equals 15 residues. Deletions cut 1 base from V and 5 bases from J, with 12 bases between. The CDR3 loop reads CASSLGAGQDNEQFF. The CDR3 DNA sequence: TGTGCCAGCAGTTTAGGGGCAGGGCAGGACAATGAGCAGTTCTTC.

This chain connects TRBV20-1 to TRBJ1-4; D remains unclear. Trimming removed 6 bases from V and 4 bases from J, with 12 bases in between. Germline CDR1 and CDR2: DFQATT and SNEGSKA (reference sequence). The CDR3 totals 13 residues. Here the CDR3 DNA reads TGCAGTGCCCCATATGGTTTTAATGAAAAACTGTTTTTT. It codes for CSAPYGFNEKLFF.

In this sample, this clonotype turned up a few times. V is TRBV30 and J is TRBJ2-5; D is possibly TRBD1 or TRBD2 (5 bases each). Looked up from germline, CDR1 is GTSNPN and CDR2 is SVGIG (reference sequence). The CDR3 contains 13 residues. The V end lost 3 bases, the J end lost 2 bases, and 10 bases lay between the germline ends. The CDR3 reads CAWSQGRQETQYF. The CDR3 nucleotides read TGTGCCTGGAGCCAGGGACGGCAAGAGACCCAGTACTTC.

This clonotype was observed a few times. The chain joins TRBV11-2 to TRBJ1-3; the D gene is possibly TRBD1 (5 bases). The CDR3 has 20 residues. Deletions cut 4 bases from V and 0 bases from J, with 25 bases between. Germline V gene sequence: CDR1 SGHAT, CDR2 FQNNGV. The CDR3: CASSSLLSGDPMYSGNTIYF. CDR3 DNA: TGTGCCAGCAGCTCCCTTTTATCCGGGGACCCGATGTACTCTGGAAACACCATATATTTT.

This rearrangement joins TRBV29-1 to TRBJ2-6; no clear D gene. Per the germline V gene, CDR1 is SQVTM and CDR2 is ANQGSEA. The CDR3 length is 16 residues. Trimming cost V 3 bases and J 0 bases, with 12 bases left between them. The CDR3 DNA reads TGCAGCGTTGACGGAGAATATAGCTCTGGGGCCAACGTCCTGACTTTC. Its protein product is CSVDGEYSSGANVLTF.

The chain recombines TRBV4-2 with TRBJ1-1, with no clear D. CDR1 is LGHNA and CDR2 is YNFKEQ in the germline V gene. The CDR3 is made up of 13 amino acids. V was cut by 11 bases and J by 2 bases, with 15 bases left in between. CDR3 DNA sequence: TGTGCCGTACTAGGGAAGACAAACACTGAAGCTTTCTTT. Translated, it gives CAVLGKTNTEAFF.

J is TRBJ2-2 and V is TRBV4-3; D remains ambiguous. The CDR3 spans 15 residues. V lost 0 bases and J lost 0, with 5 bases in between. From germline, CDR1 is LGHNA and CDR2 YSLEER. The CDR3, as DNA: TGCGCCAGCAGCCAAGATTCGTCGAACACCGGGGAGCTGTTTTTT. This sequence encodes CASSQDSSNTGELFF.

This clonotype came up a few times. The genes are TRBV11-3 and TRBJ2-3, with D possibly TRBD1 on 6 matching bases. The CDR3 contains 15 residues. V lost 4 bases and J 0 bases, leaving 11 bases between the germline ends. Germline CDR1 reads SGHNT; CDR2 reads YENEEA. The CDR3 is CASSYGQKSTDTQYF. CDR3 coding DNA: TGTGCCAGCAGCTATGGACAGAAAAGCACAGATACGCAGTATTTT.

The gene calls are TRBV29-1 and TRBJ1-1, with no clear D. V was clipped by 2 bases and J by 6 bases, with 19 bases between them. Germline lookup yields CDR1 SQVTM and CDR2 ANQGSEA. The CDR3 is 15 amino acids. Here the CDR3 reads CSVESVPVALAEAFF. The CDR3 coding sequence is TGCAGCGTTGAATCGGTGCCGGTTGCCCTAGCTGAAGCTTTCTTT.

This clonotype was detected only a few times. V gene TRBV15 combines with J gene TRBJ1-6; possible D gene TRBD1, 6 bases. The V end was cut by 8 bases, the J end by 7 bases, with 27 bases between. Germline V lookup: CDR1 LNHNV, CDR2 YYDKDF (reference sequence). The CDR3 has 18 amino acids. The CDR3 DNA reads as TGTGCCACCCTAACTCACGCTGAGTGGGGGGCTGCCAATTCACCCCTCCACTTT. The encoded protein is CATLTHAEWGAANSPLHF.

The CDR3 region has the DNA TGTGCCATCAGGGGCGGGGGAAACACCATATATTTT. Residues: CAIRGGGNTIYF. V is TRBV10-3 and J is TRBJ1-3, with D unresolved. Trimming pared 6 bases from V and 4 bases from J, leaving 7 bases between. CDR1 is ENHRY and CDR2 is SYGVKD in the germline V gene. The CDR3 covers 12 residues.

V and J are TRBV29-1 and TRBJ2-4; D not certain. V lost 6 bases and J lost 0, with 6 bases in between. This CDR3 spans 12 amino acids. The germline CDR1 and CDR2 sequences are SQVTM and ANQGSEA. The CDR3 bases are TGCAGCGTCCAGGTAGCCAAAAACATTCAGTACTTC. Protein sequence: CSVQVAKNIQYF.

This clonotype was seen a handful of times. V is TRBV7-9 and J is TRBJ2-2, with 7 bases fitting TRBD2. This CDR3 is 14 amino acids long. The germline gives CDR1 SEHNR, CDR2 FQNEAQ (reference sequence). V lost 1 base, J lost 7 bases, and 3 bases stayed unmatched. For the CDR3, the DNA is TGTGCCAGCAGCTTAGGACTAGCCGTCGGGGAGCTGTTTTTT. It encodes CASSLGLAVGELFF.

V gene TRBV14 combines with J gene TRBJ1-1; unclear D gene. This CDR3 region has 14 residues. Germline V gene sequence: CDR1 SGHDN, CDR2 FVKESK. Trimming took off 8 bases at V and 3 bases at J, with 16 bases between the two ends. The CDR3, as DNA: TGTGCCAGCTCACTTTATAGGGAGGACACTGAAGCTTTCTTT. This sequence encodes CASSLYREDTEAFF. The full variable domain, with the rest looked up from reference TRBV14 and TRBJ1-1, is EAGVTQFPSHSVIEKGQTVTLRCDPISGHDNLYWYRRVMGKEIKFLLHFVKESKQDESGMPNNRFLAERTGGTYSTLKVQPAELEDSGVYFCASSLYREDTEAFFGQGTRLTVV.

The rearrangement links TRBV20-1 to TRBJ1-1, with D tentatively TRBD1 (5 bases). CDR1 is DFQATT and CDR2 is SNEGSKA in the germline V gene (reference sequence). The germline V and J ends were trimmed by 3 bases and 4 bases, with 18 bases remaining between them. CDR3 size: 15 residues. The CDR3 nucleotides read TGCAGTGCTAGGATTTTCGTGGCCGGGGGCACTGAAGCTTTCTTT. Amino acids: CSARIFVAGGTEAFF.

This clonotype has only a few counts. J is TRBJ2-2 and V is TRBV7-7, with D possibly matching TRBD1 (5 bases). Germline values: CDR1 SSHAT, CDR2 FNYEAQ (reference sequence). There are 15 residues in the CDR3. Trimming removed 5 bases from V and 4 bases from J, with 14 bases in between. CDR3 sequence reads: CASSPIQQGTGELFF. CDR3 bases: TGTGCCAGCAGCCCAATACAGCAGGGCACCGGGGAGCTGTTTTTT.

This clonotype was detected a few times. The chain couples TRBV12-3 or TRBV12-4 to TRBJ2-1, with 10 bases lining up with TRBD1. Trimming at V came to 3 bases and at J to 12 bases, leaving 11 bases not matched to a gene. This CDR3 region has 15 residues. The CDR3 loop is CASSFRTGGPFGQFF. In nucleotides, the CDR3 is TGTGCCAGCAGTTTCCGGACAGGGGGTCCTTTCGGGCAGTTCTTC.

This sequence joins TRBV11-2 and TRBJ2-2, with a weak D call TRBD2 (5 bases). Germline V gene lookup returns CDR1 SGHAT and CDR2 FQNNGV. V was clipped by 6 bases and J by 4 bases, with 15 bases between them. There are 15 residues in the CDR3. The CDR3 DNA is TGTGCCAGCAGTCAGACGGGGTCCCTCACCGGGGAGCTGTTTTTT. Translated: CASSQTGSLTGELFF.

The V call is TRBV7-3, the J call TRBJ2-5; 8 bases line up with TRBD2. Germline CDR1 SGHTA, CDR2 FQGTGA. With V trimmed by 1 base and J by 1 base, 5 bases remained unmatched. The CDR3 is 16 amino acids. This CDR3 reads CASSLMGSGGQETQYF. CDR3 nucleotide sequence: TGTGCCAGCAGCTTAATGGGGAGCGGGGGCCAAGAGACCCAGTACTTC. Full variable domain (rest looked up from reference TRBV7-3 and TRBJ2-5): GAGVSQTPSNKVTEKGKYVELRCDPISGHTALYWYRQSLGQGPEFLIYFQGTGAADDSGLPNDRFFAVRPEGSVSTLKIQRTERGDSAVYLCASSLMGSGGQETQYFGPGTRLLVL.

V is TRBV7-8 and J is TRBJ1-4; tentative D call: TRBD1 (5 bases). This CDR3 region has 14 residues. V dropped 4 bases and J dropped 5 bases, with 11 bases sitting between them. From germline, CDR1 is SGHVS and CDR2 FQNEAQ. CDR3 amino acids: CASSSGQTNEKLFF. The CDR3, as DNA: TGTGCCAGCAGCTCAGGACAAACAAATGAAAAACTGTTTTTT.